The entry below gives a single TCR beta chain sequence along with its context. Its antigen remains unidentified. This specimen belongs to a study of OX40 agonist ivuxolimab in advanced cancers. The CDR3 loop spans 18 amino acids. The V and J ends lost 1 base and 6 bases respectively, with 24 bases between them. Germline CDR1 is LGHNA and CDR2 is YSLEER. Libraries were prepared by immunoSEQ multiplex PCR; TCRdb keeps only in-frame clonotypes and omits some of them. This sample yields tens of thousands of clones, of which 75% to 85% are seen a single time; approximately 5.3% belongs to the top ten. Exclusion applied to patients with autoimmune disease history or systemic immunosuppression. General observations from the study: Clonal expansion from baseline to week 6 occurred in both CD4+ and CD8+ T cells.

Here the sequenced sample was CD4+ or CD8+ T cells sorted from blood, taken in a trial of the OX40 agonist ivuxolimab. The rearrangement links TRBV4-3 to TRBJ1-2, with a possible D match to TRBD1 (5 bases). The receptor was isolated from an adult with an advanced solid tumor such as melanoma, head and neck, liver or kidney cancer. The CDR3 is CASSQGLAWGDSSDGYTF. As DNA, the CDR3 is TGCGCCAGCAGCCAAGGATTAGCATGGGGGGACTCCTCCGATGGCTACACCTTC.